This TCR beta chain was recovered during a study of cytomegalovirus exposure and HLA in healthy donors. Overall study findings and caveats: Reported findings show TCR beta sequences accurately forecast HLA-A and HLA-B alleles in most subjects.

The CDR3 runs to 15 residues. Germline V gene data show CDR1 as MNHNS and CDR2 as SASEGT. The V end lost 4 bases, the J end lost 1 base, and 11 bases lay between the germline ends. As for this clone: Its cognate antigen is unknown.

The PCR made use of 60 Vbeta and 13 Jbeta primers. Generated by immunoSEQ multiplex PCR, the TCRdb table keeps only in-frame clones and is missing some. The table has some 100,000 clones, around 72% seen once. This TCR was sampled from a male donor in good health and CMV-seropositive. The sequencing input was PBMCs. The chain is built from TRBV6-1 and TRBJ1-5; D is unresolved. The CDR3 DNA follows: TGTGCCAGCAGTGCCCCCCAGATAAGCAATCAGCCCCAGCATTTT. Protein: CASSAPQISNQPQHF.